This T cell receptor (beta chain) comes out of a study of T cells in Graves' hyperthyroidism and ophthalmopathy. Whole-study results and caveats: A 13 V-J signature model discriminated ophthalmopathy versus stable hyperthyroidism.

Comment on this clonotype: Its antigen is not known.

The CDR3 loop spans 20 amino acids. CDR1 is SGHAT, CDR2 FQNNGV, per germline. With 5 bases clipped from V and 5 bases from J, the junction kept 27 bases outside the gene matches. RNA transcripts provided the source from which TCR beta CDR3 regions were amplified. HTBI primers were the set used in a first-round RT-PCR of the TCR CDR3. TCRdb fed the multiplex PCR reads into MiXCR, producing one record per CDR3 protein. Among about 840,000 distinct CDR3 sequences listed, about two fifths were seen once. Sequencing was performed on blood. This clonotype originated in a man aged 18 to 35 with Graves' hyperthyroidism. V gene TRBV11-2 combines with J gene TRBJ2-7; the match to TRBD2 covers 7 bases. The DNA of the CDR3 is TGTGCCAGCAGCCCTGAACGACTAGCCGCCTCTAAAGTCGGGCCCCACGAGCAGTACTTC. As protein: CASSPERLAASKVGPHEQYF.